This T cell receptor (beta chain) originates from a study of shared clonotypes between healthy human individuals (TCRdb year 2020). For the study in its entirety: Two women and three men aged 18 to 49 years were included in the cohort. For each donor, CD4 naive and CD4 memory were each run on three plates, CD8 naive on two plates, and CD8 memory on one plate. Libraries were prepared and TCR repertoires were sequenced by different laboratories using diverse techniques, in order to increase sequencing depth and limit assay-specific biases. The study deeply sequenced blood TCR repertoires of about 5 healthy adults to estimate repertoire size and the extent of clonotype sharing between individuals. Each donor's leukapheresis produced roughly between roughly 0.85 and 9 billion PBMCs.

General study outcomes and caveats: Pairwise subsampling led to the expectation that sequencing depth would affect the degree of clonotype sharing among donors. The genetic and exposure-history diversity represented was limited by the small number of donors. Compared with non-shared clonotypes, the clonotypes found in all four sorted-subset donors had higher generation probabilities. Rarefaction of sorted-subset datasets indicated incomplete sequencing despite the large sequencing depth. Sampling was restricted to blood, and TCR repertoires in tissue are likely to differ from TCR repertoires in blood. Around 5% of naive CD4, 3.5% of naive CD8, approximately 2% of memory CD4, and 0.4% of memory CD8 clonotypes were shared across a few donors. Estimated clonotype richness was generally larger for naive than for memory subsets.

The germline V and J ends show losses of 3 bases and 5 bases respectively, and no gene match explains 7 bases of the junction. The CDR3 runs 16 residues from the cysteine to the phenylalanine. Only the CDR3 part of the read is kept: 48 bases, read in frame from the first base. Sequences MGHRA (CDR1) and YSYEKL (CDR2) are obtained from the germline V gene. A note on this clone: Its cognate antigen has yet to be identified. No qualities accompany the bases; no much larger clone lies one base away.

Healthy HIV-negative adults with no recently reported acute infections or vaccinations were included as donors. All donors were Caucasian adults living in Nashville, Tennessee, USA. CD4+ T cells were enriched through magnetic negative selection, after which naive cells were positively selected on CD45RA and the remaining negative fraction served as the memory subset. Blood was obtained by leukapheresis, after which PBMCs were separated by Ficoll-Histopaque density gradient centrifugation and cryopreserved in liquid nitrogen vapor phase. Analytical flow cytometry was used to check the purity and quantity of every magnetically sorted T cell population. Genomic DNA was isolated from every sorted fraction and measured by UV absorbance on a Nanodrop 2000c. TCR CDR3 regions were amplified from genomic DNA by multiplex PCR using the deep immunoSEQ assay. Genomic DNA extracted from each cell subset was distributed evenly over all wells of several immunoSEQ 96-well plates, and each plate served as one replicate. For sorted subsets, each replicate PCR was loaded with around 200 ng genomic DNA, equivalent to some 27,000 T cell genomes. The purified libraries were quantified using a Qubit 3.0 fluorometer, sized with a Bioanalyzer 2100, and then quantified again using the KAPA Library Quantification kit. Every immunoSEQ 96-well plate was sequenced on a dedicated single-read 150-cycle Illumina NextSeq 550 flow cell. Under the source paper's analysis protocol: Because the immunoSEQ output included only junctional sequences and no quality scores, the filtering could not be the same as the filtering used for full-length reads. Sequences were annotated with PyIR, a Python wrapper for IgBLAST v1.9, using IMGT germline references to assign V/J genes and CDR3. Reads with weak V/J assignments (E-value above 1e-6), missing CDR3, stop codons, out-of-frame junctions, or ambiguous translated residues were removed. A V3J clonotype was defined by an identical inferred V gene, J gene, and CDR3 amino acid sequence. Percentage overlap between repertoires was calculated by dividing the number of shared unique clonotypes by the size of the smaller repertoire. Three approaches were used to assess repertoire richness: RTK rarefaction, the Chao1 estimator, and Recon v2.1 estimates of unobserved clonotypes. OLGA was used to compute generation probabilities for all TCRbeta clonotypes that the gDNA method yielded from four donors. TCRdb mirrors the immuneACCESS table, restricted to in-frame sequences. Some clones are absent from its copies; in checked studies, under half trace to an unresolved V gene, and the reason for the others is unknown. D and trimming were read from the DNA, whereas the V and J calls and clone size are those reported in that table. The sample table contains about 980,000 clones; only one count was recorded for about three quarters of them. The ten largest account for roughly 1.5% of the sample.

The chain employs TRBV4-1 and TRBJ2-5; 12 central bases correspond to TRBD1. Sequenced input: memory CD4+ T cells sorted from blood. Per the publication, the cell subset or site label means: CD45RA-negative fraction. The clonotype was recovered from a man younger than 35 in good health. The DNA is as follows: TGCGCCAGCAGCCAGCGACCGGGACAGGGGGCGGAGACCCAGTACTTC. Translation gives CASSQRPGQGAETQYF.